This T cell receptor (beta chain) was recorded in a study of identical twins (dated by TCRdb to 2016 to 2018). In the study overall: To test whether fetal clonotypes persist, this study deep-sequenced TCR alpha and beta repertoires from monozygotic twins, from unrelated adults of various ages, and from cord blood. To rule out contamination, the twin experiments were replicated at different times with different library preparation protocols.

This clonotype was observed at least ten times. Its antigen remains unidentified. The record has no base qualities; no much larger clone is one base away. Library preparation employed 5' RACE. Instrument on record: Illumina HiSeq 2000. A universal primer binding site was added through template switching, and the final cDNA carried a unique molecular identifier so that TCR cDNA molecules could be counted accurately. First-strand cDNA for TCR alpha and beta chains was synthesized from specific primers in the conserved constant-segment region. To control for contamination, every cDNA library was double barcoded, receiving both a SMART-Mk sample barcode and Illumina barcodes. Two successive PCR steps introduced TruSeq adapter sequences along with Illumina sample barcodes. TCR alpha and beta cDNA libraries were sequenced on the Illumina HiSeq platform with custom primers. Per the original workflow: MiGEC was used to process raw reads and extract unique molecular identifiers, and MiXCR was used to find CDR3 positions. Recombination models were inferred per individual with the repgenHMM and IGoR tools using an EM algorithm. The tcR package in R was used for shared clonotype analysis, with sharing normalized by the product of cloneset sizes. To study raw recombination free of thymic and clonal selection effects, out-of-frame nonproductive sequences were analyzed. Starting from the raw public reads, TCRdb applied fastp trimming at Q25, assembled clones with MiXCR and retained in-frame beta chains. Rows with a matching CDR3 protein are joined into one entry that keeps the most common DNA and genes. The V and J calls reflect TCRdb's pipeline rather than the authors' work. The sample has 1.5 million to 2 million distinct CDR3 sequences on record, 32% of them singletons. Under 0.35% of the sample goes to the ten largest clones.

From the cysteine through the phenylalanine, the CDR3 covers 12 amino acids. The kept DNA is CDR3 alone, 36 bases in frame from the first base. CDR1 and CDR2 (MGHRA, YSYEKL) derive from the germline V gene. A distance of 4 bases separates the germline ends of V and J, which lose 0 bases and 7 bases respectively. Only healthy Caucasian donors were included. The paper as a whole reports these results and caveats: Compared with coincidental sharing between unrelated individuals, out-of-frame TCR alpha sequences shared between twins had an excess of sequences with low generation probability. In beta out-of-frame sequences, excess twin sharing was weaker, because having fewer shared sequences lowered the signal-to-noise ratio. Abundant cord blood beta clonotypes carried fewer insertions; young adult naive repertoires showed a weaker similar trend, while memory repertoires showed none. Conclusions relied on cross-sectional statistical analysis, since the same donors could not be followed over many years. In monozygotic twins, recombination models systematically underestimated out-of-frame TCR alpha sharing, but the models matched the sharing seen between unrelated individuals. Invariant T cells such as MAIT and iNKT could partly confound zero-insertion analyses, though diverse VJ usage argued against this for most clonotypes.

The TCR comes from a newborn girl in good health. Sequenced material: cord blood. The rearrangement combines TRBV4-1 with TRBJ2-1; the D gene remains uncertain. The DNA sequence is as follows: TGCGCCAGCAGCCAAGATAGGAATGAGCAGTTCTTC. It translates to CASSQDRNEQFF.